Listed below are T cell receptor beta chains from one sample, sequenced in a study of T cell responses to AZD1222 COVID-19 vaccine. This table comes from immunoSEQ multiplex PCR, and its TCRdb copy is limited to in-frame clones, with some not included. This sample has approximately 56,000 clones; approximately 83% occur once, and the top ten carry around 16%. Sample: peripheral blood, taken on day 0 of AZD1222 vaccination. Every receptor here comes from an adult in good health. CDR3s include the opening cysteine and the closing phenylalanine or tryptophan. D genes are given only for firm matches. Part of the rows lack a size; the others show once, few, many or a class for expanded clones.

clone size,V gene,J gene,D gene,CDR3 protein,CDR3 DNA
NA,TRBV6-2/TRBV6-3,TRBJ2-5,NA,CASSNTQETQYF,TGTGCCAGCAGTAACACCCAAGAGACCCAGTACTTC
NA,TRBV12-3/TRBV12-4,TRBJ2-7,TRBD2,CASSQTGGYEQYF,TGTGCCAGCAGCCAGACCGGGGGGTACGAGCAGTACTTC
NA,TRBV4-1,TRBJ1-3,NA,CASSPFRGNTIYF,TGCGCCAGCAGCCCCTTTCGGGGAAACACCATATATTTT
NA,TRBV28,TRBJ2-7,NA,CASSLLAGSPYEQYF,TGTGCCAGCAGTTTATTGGCGGGGAGTCCCTACGAGCAGTACTTC
NA,TRBV6-5,TRBJ2-7,NA,CASSQTGLGGEQYF,TGTGCCAGCAGTCAGACAGGACTAGGTGGCGAGCAGTACTTC
NA,TRBV3-1/TRBV3-2,TRBJ2-1,NA,CASSHLRGNEQFF,TGTGCCAGCAGCCACCTTCGGGGGAATGAGCAGTTCTTC
NA,TRBV2,TRBJ1-3,NA,CASKEGSLPGNTIYF,TGTGCCAGCAAAGAGGGATCCCTTCCCGGAAACACCATATATTTT
NA,TRBV6-5,TRBJ1-1,NA,CASTVGWLTEAFF,TGTGCCAGCACCGTGGGATGGCTCACTGAAGCTTTCTTT
few,TRBV30,TRBJ2-4,NA,CAWSGDGNIQYF,TGTGCCTGGAGTGGGGACGGAAACATTCAGTACTTC
NA,TRBV7-9,TRBJ1-4,NA,CASSFDGPNEKLFF,TGTGCCAGCAGCTTCGACGGGCCTAATGAAAAACTGTTTTTT
NA,TRBV28,TRBJ2-2,NA,CASSLGGVGELFF,TGTGCCAGCAGTTTGGGGGGAGTCGGGGAGCTGTTTTTT
once,TRBV10-3,TRBJ1-4,NA,CAISVSDTVNEKLFF,TGTGCCATCAGTGTTTCGGACACCGTAAATGAAAAACTGTTTTTT
NA,TRBV6-2/TRBV6-3,TRBJ2-2,TRBD1,CASSYPTGGSWTGELFF,TGTGCCAGCAGTTACCCGACAGGGGGCAGTTGGACCGGGGAGCTGTTTTTT
NA,TRBV6-5,TRBJ2-2,NA,CASTVRGADTGELFF,TGTGCCAGCACCGTGCGGGGTGCGGACACCGGGGAGCTGTTTTTT
NA,TRBV2,TRBJ2-7,NA,CASVGGRSYEQYF,TGTGCCAGTGTCGGAGGGCGCTCCTACGAGCAGTACTTC
NA,TRBV3-1/TRBV3-2,TRBJ2-7,TRBD1,CASSQVVQGGEQYF,TGTGCCAGCAGCCAAGTTGTACAGGGGGGCGAGCAGTACTTC
NA,TRBV28,TRBJ2-2,NA,CASSPFRNTGELFF,TGTGCCAGCAGCCCCTTCCGAAACACCGGGGAGCTGTTTTTT
NA,TRBV27,TRBJ2-7,NA,CASSDWQGNYEQYF,TGTGCCAGCAGTGACTGGCAGGGGAACTACGAGCAGTACTTC
NA,TRBV12-3/TRBV12-4,TRBJ1-5,NA,CASSLNGNQPQHF,TGTGCCAGCAGTTTAAACGGGAATCAGCCCCAGCATTTT
NA,TRBV11-3,TRBJ2-4,NA,CASSLGQGINIQYF,TGTGCCAGCAGCTTAGGTCAGGGAATAAACATTCAGTACTTC
once,TRBV6-6,TRBJ1-2,TRBD1,CASSVPRDRPRTF,TGTGCCAGCAGTGTTCCCAGGGACAGACCTCGCACCTTC
NA,TRBV7-9,TRBJ2-1,TRBD2,CASSSTSGGQLSSYNEQFF,TGTGCCAGCAGCTCGACTAGCGGGGGGCAACTCAGCTCCTACAATGAGCAGTTCTTC
NA,TRBV19,TRBJ1-5,TRBD1,CASAGTGDFQPQHF,TGTGCCAGCGCCGGGACAGGAGATTTCCAGCCCCAGCATTTT
NA,TRBV7-2,TRBJ2-3,TRBD2,CASSLGSSGVVADTQYF,TGTGCCAGCAGCTTAGGTAGTAGCGGGGTGGTAGCGGATACGCAGTATTTT
NA,TRBV7-9,TRBJ2-7,NA,CASSFLGGGTFEQYF,TGTGCCAGCAGCTTCCTAGGGGGAGGAACTTTCGAGCAGTACTTC
NA,TRBV6-4,TRBJ2-1,TRBD2,CASSLAGSSYNEQFF,TGTGCCAGCAGTCTAGCGGGGAGCTCCTACAATGAGCAGTTCTTC
NA,TRBV19,TRBJ1-5,NA,CASSIWASNQPQHF,TGTGCCAGTAGTATCTGGGCCAGCAATCAGCCCCAGCATTTT
NA,TRBV19,TRBJ2-7,NA,CASSPGPTYEQYF,TGTGCCAGTAGCCCGGGACCAACCTACGAGCAGTACTTC
NA,TRBV28,TRBJ1-2,NA,CASRRSGGDYGYTF,TGTGCCAGCAGGCGAAGCGGAGGAGATTATGGCTACACCTTC
NA,TRBV10-1,TRBJ2-4,TRBD1,CASSPGGDIQYF,TGCGCCAGCAGCCCAGGGGGTGACATTCAGTACTTC
few,TRBV28,TRBJ1-6,NA,CASSLTSSYNSPLHF,TGTGCCAGCAGTTTGACGAGCTCCTATAATTCACCCCTCCACTTT
NA,TRBV28,TRBJ2-1,NA,CASSLLRVQFNEQFF,TGTGCCAGCTCCCTGCTCCGGGTCCAATTCAATGAGCAGTTCTTC
NA,TRBV19,TRBJ1-5,NA,CASSNQMGQPQHF,TGTGCCAGTAGTAATCAGATGGGTCAGCCCCAGCATTTT
NA,TRBV4-1,TRBJ2-5,NA,CASSQGRAGQETQYF,TGCGCCAGCAGCCAAGGAAGAGCAGGGCAAGAGACCCAGTACTTC
NA,TRBV13,TRBJ2-3,TRBD1,CASSDRQGYTQYF,TGTGCCAGCAGCGATCGACAGGGCTATACGCAGTATTTT
NA,TRBV14,TRBJ2-7,NA,CASSHGGSSSYEQYF,TGTGCCAGCAGCCATGGGGGATCTAGCTCCTACGAGCAGTACTTC
NA,TRBV30,TRBJ2-7,TRBD1,CAWSDPSGTGSYEQYF,TGTGCCTGGAGCGACCCCTCCGGGACAGGGAGCTACGAGCAGTACTTC
few,TRBV5-6,TRBJ1-5,NA,CASSFKSNTPQHF,TGTGCCAGCAGCTTCAAAAGTAACACGCCCCAGCATTTT
NA,TRBV6-5,TRBJ2-7,NA,CASRQAYEQYF,TGTGCCAGCCGACAGGCCTACGAGCAGTACTTC
NA,TRBV5-1,TRBJ2-2,TRBD2,CASSRTGTRTGELFF,TGCGCCAGCAGTCGAACCGGGACTAGGACCGGGGAGCTGTTTTTT